The entry below describes one TCR beta chain. This sample was included in a study of PD-1 blockade in mismatch repair-deficient tumors. The wider study: Patients had 12 to 13 mismatch repair-deficient cancer types and were previously treated and progressing.

TCR sequencing covered three patients who responded to pembrolizumab. V lost 5 bases and J lost 1, with 12 bases in between. The CDR3 is 15 residues long. Per the germline V gene, CDR1 is SNHLY and CDR2 is FYNNEI. The method was immunoSEQ multiplex PCR; TCRdb's version includes in-frame clones alone and lacks a portion of them. The data contain about 63,000 clones, 70% to 90% of them seen just once; the ten biggest clones take up 11% to 15%. The clonotype comes from an adult with mismatch repair-deficient cancer. The rearrangement joins TRBV2 to TRBJ2-1; the D is unclear. The sample was peripheral blood, taken 52 weeks after starting pembrolizumab. The CDR3 spells CASSKKIHSYNEQFF. CDR3 DNA: TGTGCCAGCAGTAAAAAGATCCATTCCTACAATGAGCAGTTCTTC.